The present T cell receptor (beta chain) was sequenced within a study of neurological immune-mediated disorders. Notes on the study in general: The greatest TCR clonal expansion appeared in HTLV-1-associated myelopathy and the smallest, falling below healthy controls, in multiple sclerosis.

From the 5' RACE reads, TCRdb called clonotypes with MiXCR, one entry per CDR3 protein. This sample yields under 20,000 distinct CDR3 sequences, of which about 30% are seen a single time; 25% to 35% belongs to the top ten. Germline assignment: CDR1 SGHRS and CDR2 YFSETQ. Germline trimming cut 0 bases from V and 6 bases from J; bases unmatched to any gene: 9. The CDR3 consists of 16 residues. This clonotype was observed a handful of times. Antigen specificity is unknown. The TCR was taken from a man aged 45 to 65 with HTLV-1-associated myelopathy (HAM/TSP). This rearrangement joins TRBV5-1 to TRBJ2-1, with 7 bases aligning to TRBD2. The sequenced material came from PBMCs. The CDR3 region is CASSLGPSGVANEQFF. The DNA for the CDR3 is TGCGCCAGCAGCTTGGGTCCCAGCGGGGTCGCCAATGAGCAGTTCTTC.